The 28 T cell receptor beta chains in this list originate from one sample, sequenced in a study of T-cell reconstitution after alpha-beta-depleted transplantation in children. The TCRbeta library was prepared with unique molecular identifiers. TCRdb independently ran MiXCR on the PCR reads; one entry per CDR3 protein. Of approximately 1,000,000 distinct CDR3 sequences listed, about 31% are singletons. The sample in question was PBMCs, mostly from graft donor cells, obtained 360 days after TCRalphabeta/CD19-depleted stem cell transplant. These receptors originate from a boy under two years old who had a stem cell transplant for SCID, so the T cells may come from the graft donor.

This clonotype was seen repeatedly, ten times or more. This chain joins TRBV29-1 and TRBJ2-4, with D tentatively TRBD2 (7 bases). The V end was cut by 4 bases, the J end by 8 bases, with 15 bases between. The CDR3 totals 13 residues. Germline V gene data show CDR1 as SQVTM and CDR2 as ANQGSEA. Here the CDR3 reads CSVGAGARDIQYF. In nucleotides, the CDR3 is TGCAGCGTTGGGGCGGGGGCGAGGGACATTCAGTACTTC. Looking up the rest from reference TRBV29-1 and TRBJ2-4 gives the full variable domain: SAVISQKPSRDICQRGTSLTIQCQVDSQVTMMFWYRQQPGQSLTLIATANQGSEATYESGFVIDKFPISRPNLTFSTLTVSNMSPEDSSIYLCSVGAGARDIQYFGAGTRLSVL.

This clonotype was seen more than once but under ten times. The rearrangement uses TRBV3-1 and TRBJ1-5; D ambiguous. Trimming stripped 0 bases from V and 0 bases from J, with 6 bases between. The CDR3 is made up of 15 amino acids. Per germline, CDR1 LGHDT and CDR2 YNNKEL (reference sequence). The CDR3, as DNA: TGTGCCAGCAGCCAAGATCCCACTAGCAATCAGCCCCAGCATTTT. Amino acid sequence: CASSQDPTSNQPQHF.

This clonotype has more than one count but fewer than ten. The CDR3 DNA is TGTGCCAGCAGCGATAGTGTGGGGGATGAGCAGTTCTTC. Translation: CASSDSVGDEQFF. The genes are TRBV9 and TRBJ2-1; D is possibly TRBD1 or TRBD2 (5 bases each). The V and J ends lost 3 bases and 8 bases respectively, with 12 bases between them. Looked up from germline, CDR1 is SGDLS and CDR2 is YYNGEE. This CDR3 region has 13 residues.

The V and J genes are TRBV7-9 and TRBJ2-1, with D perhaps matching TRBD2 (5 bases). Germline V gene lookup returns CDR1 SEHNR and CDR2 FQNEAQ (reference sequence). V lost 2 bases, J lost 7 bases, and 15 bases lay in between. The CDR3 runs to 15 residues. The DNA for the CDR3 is TGTGCCAGCAGCTTAACCCCTACTAGGTCTAATGAGCAGTTCTTC. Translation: CASSLTPTRSNEQFF.

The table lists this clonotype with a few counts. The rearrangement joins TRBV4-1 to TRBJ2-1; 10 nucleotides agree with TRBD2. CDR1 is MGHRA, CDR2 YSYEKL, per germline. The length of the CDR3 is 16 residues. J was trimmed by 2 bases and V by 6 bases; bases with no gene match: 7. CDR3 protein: CASSLAGAFPYNEQFF. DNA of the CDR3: TGCGCCAGCAGTCTAGCGGGGGCTTTTCCCTACAATGAGCAGTTCTTC.

The CDR3 is CASSVQGELGSPLHF. CDR3 DNA: TGCGCCAGCAGCGTACAGGGGGAGCTTGGTTCACCCCTCCACTTT. This chain connects TRBV5-1 to TRBJ1-6, with 8 bases matching TRBD1. This CDR3 spans 15 amino acids. Trimming took 4 bases from V and 9 from J; bases not matched to a gene: 9. Per germline, CDR1 SGHRS and CDR2 YFSETQ.

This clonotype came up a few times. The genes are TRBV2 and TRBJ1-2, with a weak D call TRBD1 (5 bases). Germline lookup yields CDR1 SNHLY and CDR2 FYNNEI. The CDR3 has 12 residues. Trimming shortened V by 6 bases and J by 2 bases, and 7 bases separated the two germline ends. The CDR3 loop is CASSRDNYGYTF. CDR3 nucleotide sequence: TGTGCCAGCAGCCGGGACAACTATGGCTACACCTTC.

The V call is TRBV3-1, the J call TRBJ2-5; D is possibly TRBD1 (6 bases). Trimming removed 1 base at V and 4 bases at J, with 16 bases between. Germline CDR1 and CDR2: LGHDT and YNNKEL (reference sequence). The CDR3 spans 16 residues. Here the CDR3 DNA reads TGTGCCAGCAGCCAAGGGGACACCGACTTCCGAGAGACCCAGTACTTC. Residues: CASSQGDTDFRETQYF.

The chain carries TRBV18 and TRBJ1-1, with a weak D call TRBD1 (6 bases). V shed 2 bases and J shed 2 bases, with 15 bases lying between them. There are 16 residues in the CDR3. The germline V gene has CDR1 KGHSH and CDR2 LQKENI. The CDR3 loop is CASSPVGLDRNTEAFF. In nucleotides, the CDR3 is TGTGCCAGCTCACCAGTCGGGCTGGACAGAAACACTGAAGCTTTCTTT.

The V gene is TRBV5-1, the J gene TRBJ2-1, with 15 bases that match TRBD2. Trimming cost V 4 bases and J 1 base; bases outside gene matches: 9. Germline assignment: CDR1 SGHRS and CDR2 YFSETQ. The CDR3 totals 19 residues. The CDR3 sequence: CASSPRTSGGARSYNEQFF. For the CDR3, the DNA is TGCGCCAGCAGCCCTCGGACTAGCGGGGGGGCCCGTTCCTACAATGAGCAGTTCTTC.

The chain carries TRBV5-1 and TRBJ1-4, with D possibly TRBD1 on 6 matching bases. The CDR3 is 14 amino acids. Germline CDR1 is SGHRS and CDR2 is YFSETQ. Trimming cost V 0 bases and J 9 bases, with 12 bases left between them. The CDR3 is CASSLDREYKKLFF. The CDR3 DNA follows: TGCGCCAGCAGCTTGGACAGGGAATATAAAAAACTGTTTTTT. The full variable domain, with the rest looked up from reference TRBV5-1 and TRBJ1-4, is KAGVTQTPRYLIKTRGQQVTLSCSPISGHRSVSWYQQTPGQGLQFLFEYFSETQRNKGNFPGRFSGRQFSNSRSEMNVSTLELGDSALYLCASSLDREYKKLFFGSGTQLSVL.

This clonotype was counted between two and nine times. CDR3 bases: TGCAGCGTTGAGGGACTAGAAAGATCCAAAAACATTCAGTACTTC. Amino acid sequence: CSVEGLERSKNIQYF. The gene calls are TRBV29-1 and TRBJ2-4; 8 bases align to TRBD2. The germline CDR1 and CDR2 sequences are SQVTM and ANQGSEA. The CDR3 extends over 15 amino acids. V dropped 3 bases and J dropped 2; count of bases not matched to a gene: 6.

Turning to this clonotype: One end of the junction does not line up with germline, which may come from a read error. The CDR3 bases are TGCGCCAGCAGCCCGGAGCGGGACCACTTC. Protein sequence: CASSPERDHF. This chain joins TRBV4-3 and TRBJ2-7; 7 bases are a match to TRBD2. This CDR3 comprises 10 residues. Germline-derived CDR1 and CDR2 are LGHNA and YSLEER.

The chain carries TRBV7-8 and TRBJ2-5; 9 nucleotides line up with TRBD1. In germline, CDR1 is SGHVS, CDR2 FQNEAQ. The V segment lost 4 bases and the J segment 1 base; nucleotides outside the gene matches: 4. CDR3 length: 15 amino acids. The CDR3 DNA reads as TGTGCCAGCAGCTCGGGACAGGGCTTCCAAGAGACCCAGTACTTC. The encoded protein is CASSSGQGFQETQYF.

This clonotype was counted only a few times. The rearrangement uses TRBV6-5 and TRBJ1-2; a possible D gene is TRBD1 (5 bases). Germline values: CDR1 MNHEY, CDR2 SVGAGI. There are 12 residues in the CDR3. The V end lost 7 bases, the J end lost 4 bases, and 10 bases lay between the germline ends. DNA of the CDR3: TGTGCCAGCACGAGGCAGGGCTATGGCTACACCTTC. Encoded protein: CASTRQGYGYTF.

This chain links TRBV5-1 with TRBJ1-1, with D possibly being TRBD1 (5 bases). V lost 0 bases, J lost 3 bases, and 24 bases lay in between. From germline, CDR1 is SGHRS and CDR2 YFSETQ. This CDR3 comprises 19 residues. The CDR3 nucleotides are TGCGCCAGCAGCTTGGCTAGGGGACCCGAGGATCCTCGTTACACTGAAGCTTTCTTT. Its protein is CASSLARGPEDPRYTEAFF.

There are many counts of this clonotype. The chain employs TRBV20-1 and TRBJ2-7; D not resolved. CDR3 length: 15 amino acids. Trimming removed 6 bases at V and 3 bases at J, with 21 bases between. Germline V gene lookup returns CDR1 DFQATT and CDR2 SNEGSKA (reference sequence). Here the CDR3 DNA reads TGCAGTGCCCCAGCCAGGCTGGCAGACCACTACGAGCAGTACTTC. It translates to CSAPARLADHYEQYF.

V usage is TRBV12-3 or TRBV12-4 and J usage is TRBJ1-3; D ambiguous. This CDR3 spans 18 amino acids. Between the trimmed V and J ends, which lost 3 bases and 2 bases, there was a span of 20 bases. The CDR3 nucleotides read TGTGCCAGCAGTTTTGGCGCTGCGTATCGGTCGGCTGGAAACACCATATATTTT. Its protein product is CASSFGAAYRSAGNTIYF.

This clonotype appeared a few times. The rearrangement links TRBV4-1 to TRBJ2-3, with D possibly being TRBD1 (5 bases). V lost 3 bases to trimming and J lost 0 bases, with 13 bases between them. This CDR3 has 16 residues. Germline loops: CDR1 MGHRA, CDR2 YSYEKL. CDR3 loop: CASSQAQGSSTDTQYF. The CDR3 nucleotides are TGCGCCAGCAGCCAGGCTCAGGGATCTAGCACAGATACGCAGTATTTT.

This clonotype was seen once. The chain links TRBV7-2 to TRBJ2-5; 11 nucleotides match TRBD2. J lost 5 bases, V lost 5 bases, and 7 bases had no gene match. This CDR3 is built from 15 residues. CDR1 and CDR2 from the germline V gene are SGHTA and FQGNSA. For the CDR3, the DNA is TGTGCCAGCAGCCCGGGACTAGCGGAGGGGGAGACCCAGTACTTC. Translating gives CASSPGLAEGETQYF. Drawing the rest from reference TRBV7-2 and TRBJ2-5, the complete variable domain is GAGVSQSPSNKVTEKGKDVELRCDPISGHTALYWYRQSLGQGLEFLIYFQGNSAPDKSGLPSDRFSAERTGGSVSTLTIQRTQQEDSAVYLCASSPGLAEGETQYFGPGTRLLVL.

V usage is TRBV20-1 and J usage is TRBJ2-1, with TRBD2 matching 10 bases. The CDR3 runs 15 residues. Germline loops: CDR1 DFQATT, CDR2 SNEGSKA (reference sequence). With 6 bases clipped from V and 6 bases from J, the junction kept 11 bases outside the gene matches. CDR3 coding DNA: TGCAGTGCCATGTCCGGGACTAGCGCAACCAATGAGCAGTTCTTC. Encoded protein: CSAMSGTSATNEQFF.

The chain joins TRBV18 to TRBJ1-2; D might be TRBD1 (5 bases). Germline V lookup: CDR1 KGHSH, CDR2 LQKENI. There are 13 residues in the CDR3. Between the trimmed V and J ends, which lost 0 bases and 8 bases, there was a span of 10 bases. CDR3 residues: CASSPPERDGYTF. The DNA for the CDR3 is TGTGCCAGCTCACCACCGGAAAGGGACGGCTACACCTTC. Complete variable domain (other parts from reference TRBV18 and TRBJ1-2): NAGVMQNPRHLVRRRGQEARLRCSPMKGHSHVYWYRQLPEEGLKFMVYLQKENIIDESGMPKERFSAEFPKEGPSILRIQQVVRGDSAAYFCASSPPERDGYTFGSGTRLTVV.

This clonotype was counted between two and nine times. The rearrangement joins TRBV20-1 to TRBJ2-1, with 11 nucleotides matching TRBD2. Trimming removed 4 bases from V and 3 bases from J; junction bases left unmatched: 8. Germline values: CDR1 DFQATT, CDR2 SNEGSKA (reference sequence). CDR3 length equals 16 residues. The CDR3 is CSANIPLAGGYNEQFF. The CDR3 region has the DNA TGCAGTGCTAACATTCCCCTAGCGGGGGGCTACAATGAGCAGTTCTTC.

CDR3 region: CASSRRLAGGPWLGYNEQFF. The CDR3 DNA sequence: TGTGCCAGCAGCCGAAGACTAGCGGGGGGGCCTTGGCTTGGCTACAATGAGCAGTTCTTC. This chain connects TRBV6-2 or TRBV6-3 to TRBJ2-1; 14 nucleotides agree with TRBD2. Germline values: CDR1 MNHEY, CDR2 SVGEGT. This CDR3 region has 20 residues. Trimming removed 6 bases from V and 3 bases from J; junction bases left unmatched: 16.

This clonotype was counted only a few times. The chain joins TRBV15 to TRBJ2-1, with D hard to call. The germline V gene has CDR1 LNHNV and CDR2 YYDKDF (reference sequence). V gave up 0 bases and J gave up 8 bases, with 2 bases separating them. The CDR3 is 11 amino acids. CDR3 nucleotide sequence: TGTGCCACCAGCAGAGATTATGAGCAGTTCTTC. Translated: CATSRDYEQFF. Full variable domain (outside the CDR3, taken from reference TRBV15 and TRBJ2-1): DAMVIQNPRYQVTQFGKPVTLSCSQTLNHNVMYWYQQKSSQAPKLLFHYYDKDFNNEADTPDNFQSRRPNTSFCFLDIRSPGLGDTAMYLCATSRDYEQFFGPGTRLTVL.

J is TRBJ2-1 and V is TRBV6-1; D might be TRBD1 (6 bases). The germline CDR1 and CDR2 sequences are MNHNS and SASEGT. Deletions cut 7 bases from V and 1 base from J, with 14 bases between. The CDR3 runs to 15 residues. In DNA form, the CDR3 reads TGTGCCAGCAAAAGGGGGATAGGGTCCTACAATGAGCAGTTCTTC. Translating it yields CASKRGIGSYNEQFF.

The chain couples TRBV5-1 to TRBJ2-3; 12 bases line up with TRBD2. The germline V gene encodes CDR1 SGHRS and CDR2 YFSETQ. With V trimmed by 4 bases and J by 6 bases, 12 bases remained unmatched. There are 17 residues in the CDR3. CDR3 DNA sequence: TGCGCCAGCAGCGAAACTCAGCTAGCGGGGGGGCCCGATACGCAGTATTTT. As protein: CASSETQLAGGPDTQYF.

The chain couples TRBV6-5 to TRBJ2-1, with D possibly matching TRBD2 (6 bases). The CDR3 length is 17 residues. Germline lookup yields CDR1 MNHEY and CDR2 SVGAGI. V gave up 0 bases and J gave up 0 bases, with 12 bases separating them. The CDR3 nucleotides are TGTGCCAGCAGTTACTCATTGGCGGGGAGCTCCTACAATGAGCAGTTCTTC. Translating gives CASSYSLAGSSYNEQFF.